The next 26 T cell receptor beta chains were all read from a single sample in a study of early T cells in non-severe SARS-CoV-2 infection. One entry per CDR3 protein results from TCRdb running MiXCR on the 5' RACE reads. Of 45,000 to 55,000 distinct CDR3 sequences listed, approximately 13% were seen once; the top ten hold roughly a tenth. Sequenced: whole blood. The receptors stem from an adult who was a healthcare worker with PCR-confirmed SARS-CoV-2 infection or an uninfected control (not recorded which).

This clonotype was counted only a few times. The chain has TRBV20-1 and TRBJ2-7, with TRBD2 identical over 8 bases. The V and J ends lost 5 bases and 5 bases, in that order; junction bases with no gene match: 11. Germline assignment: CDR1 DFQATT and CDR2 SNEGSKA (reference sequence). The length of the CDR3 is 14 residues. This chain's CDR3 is CSAAAGELNHEQYF. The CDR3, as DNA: TGCAGTGCTGCAGCGGGAGAGTTGAACCACGAGCAGTACTTC.

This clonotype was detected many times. The CDR3 loop is CASSFFANTGELFF. The CDR3 nucleotides read TGTGCCAGCAGCTTTTTCGCGAACACCGGGGAGCTGTTTTTT. This chain joins TRBV7-2 and TRBJ2-2, with no clear D. There are 14 residues in the CDR3. CDR1 is SGHTA, CDR2 FQGNSA, per germline. Trimming pared 3 bases from V and 0 bases from J, leaving 5 bases between.

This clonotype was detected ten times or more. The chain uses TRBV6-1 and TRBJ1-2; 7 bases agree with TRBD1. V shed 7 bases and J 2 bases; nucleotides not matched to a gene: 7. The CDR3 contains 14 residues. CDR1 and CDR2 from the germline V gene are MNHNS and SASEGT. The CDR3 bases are TGTGCCAGCACCCCCCAAGGGGGCAACTATGGCTACACCTTC. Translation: CASTPQGGNYGYTF.

CDR3: CASSFGGTGFGYTF. The CDR3 nucleotides are TGTGCCAGCAGCTTTGGAGGGACAGGGTTCGGCTACACCTTC. V gene TRBV7-2 combines with J gene TRBJ1-2; 9 bases line up with TRBD1. CDR1 is SGHTA and CDR2 is FQGNSA in the germline V gene. Trimming took 3 bases from V and 8 from J; bases not matched to a gene: 7. CDR3 length: 14 residues.

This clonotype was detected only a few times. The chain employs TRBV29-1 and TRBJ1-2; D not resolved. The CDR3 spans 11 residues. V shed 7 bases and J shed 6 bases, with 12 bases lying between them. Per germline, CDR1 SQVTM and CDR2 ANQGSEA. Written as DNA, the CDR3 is TGCAGCGGGCGTGTTGGCGATGGCTACACCTTC. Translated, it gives CSGRVGDGYTF.

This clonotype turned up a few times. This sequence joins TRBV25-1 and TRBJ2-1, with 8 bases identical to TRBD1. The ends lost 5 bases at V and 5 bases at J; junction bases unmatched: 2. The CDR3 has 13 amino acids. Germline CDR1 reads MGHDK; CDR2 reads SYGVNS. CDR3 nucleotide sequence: TGTGCCAGCAGTCCGGACAGGGACAATGAGCAGTTCTTC. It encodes CASSPDRDNEQFF.

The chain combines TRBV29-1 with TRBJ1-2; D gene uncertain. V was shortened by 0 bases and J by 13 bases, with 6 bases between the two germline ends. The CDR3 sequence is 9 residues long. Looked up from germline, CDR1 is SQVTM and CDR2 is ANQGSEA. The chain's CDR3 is CSVEEAFTF. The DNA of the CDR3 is TGCAGCGTTGAAGAGGCTTTCACCTTC.

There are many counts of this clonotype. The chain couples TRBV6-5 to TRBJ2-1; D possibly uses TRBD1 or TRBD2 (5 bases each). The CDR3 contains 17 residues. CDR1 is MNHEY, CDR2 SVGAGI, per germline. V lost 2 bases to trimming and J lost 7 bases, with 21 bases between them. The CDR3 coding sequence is TGTGCCAGCAGTTACACCCGGGGCAGGGTTATTGGGAATGAGCAGTTCTTC. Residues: CASSYTRGRVIGNEQFF.

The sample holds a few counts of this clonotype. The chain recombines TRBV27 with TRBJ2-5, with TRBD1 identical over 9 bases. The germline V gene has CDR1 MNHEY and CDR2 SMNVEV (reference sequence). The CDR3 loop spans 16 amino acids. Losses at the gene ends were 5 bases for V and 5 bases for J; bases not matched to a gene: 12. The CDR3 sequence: CASSPHIRDRDETQYF. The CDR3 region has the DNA TGTGCCAGCAGTCCACACATCCGGGACAGGGACGAGACCCAGTACTTC.

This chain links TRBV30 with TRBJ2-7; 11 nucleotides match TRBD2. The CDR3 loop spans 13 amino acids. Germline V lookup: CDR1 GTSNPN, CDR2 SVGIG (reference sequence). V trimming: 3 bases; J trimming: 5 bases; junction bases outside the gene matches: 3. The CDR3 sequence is CAWRSSGRNEQYF. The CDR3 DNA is TGTGCCTGGAGATCTAGCGGGAGGAACGAGCAGTACTTC.

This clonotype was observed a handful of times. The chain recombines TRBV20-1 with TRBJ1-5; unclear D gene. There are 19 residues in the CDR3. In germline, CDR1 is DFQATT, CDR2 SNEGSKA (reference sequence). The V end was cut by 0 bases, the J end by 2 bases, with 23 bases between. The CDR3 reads CSARDTEDWAVRGNQPQHF. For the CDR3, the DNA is TGCAGTGCTAGAGATACGGAAGATTGGGCAGTGAGAGGCAATCAGCCCCAGCATTTT.

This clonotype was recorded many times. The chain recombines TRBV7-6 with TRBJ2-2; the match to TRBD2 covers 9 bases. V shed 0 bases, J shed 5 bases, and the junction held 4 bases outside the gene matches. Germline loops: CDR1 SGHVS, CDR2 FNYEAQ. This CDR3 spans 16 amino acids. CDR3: CASSLAALAGTGELFF. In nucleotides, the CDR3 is TGTGCCAGCAGCTTAGCGGCTCTAGCGGGAACCGGGGAGCTGTTTTTT. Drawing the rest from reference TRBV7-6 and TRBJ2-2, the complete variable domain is GAGVSQSPRYKVTKRGQDVALRCDPISGHVSLYWYRQALGQGPEFLTYFNYEAQQDKSGLPNDRFSAERPEGSISTLTIQRTEQRDSAMYRCASSLAALAGTGELFFGEGSRLTVL.

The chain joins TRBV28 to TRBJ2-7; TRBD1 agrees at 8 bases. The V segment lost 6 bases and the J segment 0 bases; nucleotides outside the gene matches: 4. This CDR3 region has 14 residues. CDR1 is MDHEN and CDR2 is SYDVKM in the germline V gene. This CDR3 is CASRKTGGSYEQYF. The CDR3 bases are TGTGCCAGCAGGAAAACAGGGGGCTCCTACGAGCAGTACTTC. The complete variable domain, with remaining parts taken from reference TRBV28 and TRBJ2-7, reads DVKVTQSSRYLVKRTGEKVFLECVQDMDHENMFWYRQDPGLGLRLIYFSYDVKMKEKGDIPEGYSVSREKKERFSLILESASTNQTSMYLCASRKTGGSYEQYFGPGTRLTVT.

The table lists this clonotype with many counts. In nucleotides, the CDR3 is TGTGCCAGCTCCTTTTACGCACAGGACACTGAAGCTTTCTTT. It encodes CASSFYAQDTEAFF. V usage is TRBV18 and J usage is TRBJ1-1, with D possibly matching TRBD1 (5 bases). The CDR3 is made up of 14 amino acids. Germline lookup yields CDR1 KGHSH and CDR2 LQKENI. V was clipped by 6 bases and J by 3 bases, with 14 bases between them.

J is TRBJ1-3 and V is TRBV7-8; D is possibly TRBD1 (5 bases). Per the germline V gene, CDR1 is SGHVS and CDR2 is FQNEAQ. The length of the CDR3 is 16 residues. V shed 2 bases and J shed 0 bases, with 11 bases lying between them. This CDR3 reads CASSLRTPYSGNTIYF. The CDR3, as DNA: TGTGCCAGCAGCTTAAGGACACCTTACTCTGGAAACACCATATATTTT. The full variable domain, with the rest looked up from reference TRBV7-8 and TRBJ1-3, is GAGVSQSPRYKVAKRGQDVALRCDPISGHVSLFWYQQALGQGPEFLTYFQNEAQLDKSGLPSDRFFAERPEGSVSTLKIQRTQQEDSAVYLCASSLRTPYSGNTIYFGEGSWLTVV.

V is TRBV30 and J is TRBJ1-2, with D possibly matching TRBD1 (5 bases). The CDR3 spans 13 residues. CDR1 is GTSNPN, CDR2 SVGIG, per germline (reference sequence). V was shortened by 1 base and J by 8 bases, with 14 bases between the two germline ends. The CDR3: CAWSEAGIGGYTF. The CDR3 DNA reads TGTGCCTGGAGTGAGGCAGGGATCGGCGGCTACACCTTC. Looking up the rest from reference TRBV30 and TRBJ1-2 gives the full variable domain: SQTIHQWPATLVQPVGSPLSLECTVEGTSNPNLYWYRQAAGRGLQLLFYSVGIGQISSEVPQNLSASRPQDRQFILSSKKLLLSDSGFYLCAWSEAGIGGYTFGSGTRLTVV.

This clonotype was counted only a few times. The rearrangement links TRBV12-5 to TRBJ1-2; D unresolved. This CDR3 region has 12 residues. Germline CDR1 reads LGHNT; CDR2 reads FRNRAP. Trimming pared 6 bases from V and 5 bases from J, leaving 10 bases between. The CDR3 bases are TGTGCTAGTGGGACGGACCGTTATGGCTACACCTTC. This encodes CASGTDRYGYTF.

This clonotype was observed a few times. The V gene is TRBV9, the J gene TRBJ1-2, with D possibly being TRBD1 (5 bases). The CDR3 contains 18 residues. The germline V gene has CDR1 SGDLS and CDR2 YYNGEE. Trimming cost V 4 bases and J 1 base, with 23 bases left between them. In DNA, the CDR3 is TGTGCCAGCAGCCATGCTCCGACAGCATCAAGGGGTAACTATGGCTACACCTTC. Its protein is CASSHAPTASRGNYGYTF.

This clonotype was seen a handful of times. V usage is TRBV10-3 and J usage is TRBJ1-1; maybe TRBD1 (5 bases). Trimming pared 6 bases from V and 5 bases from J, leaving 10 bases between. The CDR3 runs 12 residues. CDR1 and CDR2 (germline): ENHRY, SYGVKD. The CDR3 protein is CAISRDVTEAFF. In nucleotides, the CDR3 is TGTGCCATCAGCCGGGACGTTACTGAAGCTTTCTTT.

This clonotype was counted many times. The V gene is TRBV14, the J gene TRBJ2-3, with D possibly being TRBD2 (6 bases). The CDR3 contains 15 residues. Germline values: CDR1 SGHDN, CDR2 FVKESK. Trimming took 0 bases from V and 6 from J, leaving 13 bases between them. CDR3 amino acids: CASSQDRGLTDTQYF. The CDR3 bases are TGTGCCAGCAGCCAAGATCGGGGGTTGACGGATACGCAGTATTTT. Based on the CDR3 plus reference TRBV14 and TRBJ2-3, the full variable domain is EAGVTQFPSHSVIEKGQTVTLRCDPISGHDNLYWYRRVMGKEIKFLLHFVKESKQDESGMPNNRFLAERTGGTYSTLKVQPAELEDSGVYFCASSQDRGLTDTQYFGPGTRLTVL.

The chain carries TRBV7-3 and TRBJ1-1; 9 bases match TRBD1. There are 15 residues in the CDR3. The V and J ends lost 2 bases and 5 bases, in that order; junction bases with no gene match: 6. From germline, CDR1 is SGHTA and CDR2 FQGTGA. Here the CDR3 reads CASSLGTGGATEAFF. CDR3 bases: TGTGCCAGCAGCTTAGGTACAGGGGGCGCGACTGAAGCTTTCTTT.

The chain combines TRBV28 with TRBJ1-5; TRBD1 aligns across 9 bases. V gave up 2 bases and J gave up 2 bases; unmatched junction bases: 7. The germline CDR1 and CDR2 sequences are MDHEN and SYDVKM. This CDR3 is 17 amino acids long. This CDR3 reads CASSLPNRGLGNQPQHF. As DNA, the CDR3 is TGTGCCAGCAGTTTACCGAACAGGGGGCTGGGCAATCAGCCCCAGCATTTT.

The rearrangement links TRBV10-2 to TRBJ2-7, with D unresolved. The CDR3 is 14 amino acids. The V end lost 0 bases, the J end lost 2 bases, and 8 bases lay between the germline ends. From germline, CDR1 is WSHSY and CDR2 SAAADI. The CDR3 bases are TGCGCCAGCAGTGAGTCGACCCTTACCTACGAGCAGTACTTC. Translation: CASSESTLTYEQYF.

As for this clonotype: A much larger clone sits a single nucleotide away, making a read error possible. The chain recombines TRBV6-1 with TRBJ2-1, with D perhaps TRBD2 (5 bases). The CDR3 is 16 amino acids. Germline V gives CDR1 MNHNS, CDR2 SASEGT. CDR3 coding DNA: TGTGCCAACAGTGAATGGGGAGCTAGCTCCTACAATGAGCAGTTCTTC. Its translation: CANSEWGASSYNEQFF.

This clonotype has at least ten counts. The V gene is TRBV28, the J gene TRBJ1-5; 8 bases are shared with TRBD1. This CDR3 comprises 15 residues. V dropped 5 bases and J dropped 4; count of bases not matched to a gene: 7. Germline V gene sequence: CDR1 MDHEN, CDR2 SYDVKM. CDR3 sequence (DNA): TGTGCCAGCAGTACAGCCGGGACAGGAAATCAGCCCCAGCATTTT. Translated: CASSTAGTGNQPQHF.

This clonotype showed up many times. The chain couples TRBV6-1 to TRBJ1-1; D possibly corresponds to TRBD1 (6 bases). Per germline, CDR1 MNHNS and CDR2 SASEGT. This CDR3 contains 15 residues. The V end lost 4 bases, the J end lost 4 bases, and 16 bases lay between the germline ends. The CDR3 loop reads CASSGRDTLGTEAFF. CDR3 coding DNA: TGTGCCAGCAGTGGCCGGGACACCTTGGGCACTGAAGCTTTCTTT.